The 7 T cell receptor beta chains below were found in one sample sequenced in a study of OX40 agonist ivuxolimab in advanced cancers. Only in-frame clones appear in the TCRdb table, and some are missing; sequencing was by immunoSEQ multiplex PCR. The data show over 35,000 clones, 75% to 90% seen once. The starting material was CD4+ or CD8+ T cells sorted from blood, obtained in a trial of the OX40 agonist ivuxolimab. The receptors were sampled from an adult with an advanced solid tumor such as melanoma, head and neck, liver or kidney cancer.

This sequence joins TRBV15 and TRBJ2-3; 9 bases are a match to TRBD2. This CDR3 is built from 15 residues. Unmatched junction bases numbered 6, after V lost 3 bases and J lost 5 bases. Germline V CDR1 and CDR2: LNHNV, YYDKDF (reference sequence). The CDR3 region has the DNA TGTGCCACCAGCAGTTTTCTAGCGGGACAAGATACGCAGTATTTT. Translating it yields CATSSFLAGQDTQYF.

This clone was found a few times. The chain couples TRBV29-1 to TRBJ1-1, with 7 bases that match TRBD1. The V gene end was trimmed by 6 bases and the J gene end by 5 bases; junction bases not matched to a gene: 6. This CDR3 comprises 12 residues. Germline CDR1 and CDR2: SQVTM and ANQGSEA. CDR3 in DNA: TGCAGCGTAGAGTTCAGGGGGACTGAAGCTTTCTTT. Translation: CSVEFRGTEAFF. Full variable domain (rest looked up from reference TRBV29-1 and TRBJ1-1): SAVISQKPSRDICQRGTSLTIQCQVDSQVTMMFWYRQQPGQSLTLIATANQGSEATYESGFVIDKFPISRPNLTFSTLTVSNMSPEDSSIYLCSVEFRGTEAFFGQGTRLTVV.

The chain carries TRBV29-1 and TRBJ1-2, with 7 bases aligning to TRBD1. V shed 3 bases, J shed 6 bases, and the junction held 1 base outside the gene matches. The CDR3 loop spans 11 amino acids. Per the germline V gene, CDR1 is SQVTM and CDR2 is ANQGSEA. The CDR3 sequence is CSVDRGNGYTF. The CDR3 DNA follows: TGCAGCGTTGACAGGGGGAATGGCTACACCTTC.

The genes are TRBV15 and TRBJ1-2; possibly TRBD1 for D (6 bases). The CDR3 runs 13 residues. Germline V lookup: CDR1 LNHNV, CDR2 YYDKDF (reference sequence). Trimming took off 5 bases at V and 6 bases at J, with 13 bases between the two ends. The CDR3 coding sequence is TGTGCCACCAGCGGGGACACCGGGGATGGCTACACCTTC. Its protein is CATSGDTGDGYTF.

This clone has just one count. V gene TRBV11-1 combines with J gene TRBJ2-2; tentative D call: TRBD2 (6 bases). This CDR3 comprises 16 residues. Deletions cut 5 bases from V and 3 bases from J, with 16 bases between. CDR1 and CDR2 (germline): SGHAT, FQDESV (reference sequence). CDR3: CASSRGGAGHTGELFF. Here the CDR3 DNA reads TGTGCCAGCAGCCGTGGCGGGGCGGGACACACCGGGGAGCTGTTTTTT.

The chain has TRBV7-6 and TRBJ1-1; D call uncertain. The germline V gene has CDR1 SGHVS and CDR2 FNYEAQ. The CDR3 is made up of 13 amino acids. Trimming shortened V by 6 bases and J by 4 bases, and 12 bases separated the two germline ends. For the CDR3, the DNA is TGTGCCAGCAGTAGAGGGCTCGGCACTGAAGCTTTCTTT. Translation: CASSRGLGTEAFF.

This sequence joins TRBV7-6 and TRBJ2-6; 12 bases agree with TRBD2. The CDR3 runs 17 residues. J lost 3 bases, V lost 1 base, and 1 base had no gene match. CDR1 is SGHVS and CDR2 is FNYEAQ in the germline V gene. CDR3 sequence (DNA): TGTGCCAGCAGCTTAGGACTAGCGGGAGATGGGGCCAACGTCCTGACTTTC. Its protein product is CASSLGLAGDGANVLTF.